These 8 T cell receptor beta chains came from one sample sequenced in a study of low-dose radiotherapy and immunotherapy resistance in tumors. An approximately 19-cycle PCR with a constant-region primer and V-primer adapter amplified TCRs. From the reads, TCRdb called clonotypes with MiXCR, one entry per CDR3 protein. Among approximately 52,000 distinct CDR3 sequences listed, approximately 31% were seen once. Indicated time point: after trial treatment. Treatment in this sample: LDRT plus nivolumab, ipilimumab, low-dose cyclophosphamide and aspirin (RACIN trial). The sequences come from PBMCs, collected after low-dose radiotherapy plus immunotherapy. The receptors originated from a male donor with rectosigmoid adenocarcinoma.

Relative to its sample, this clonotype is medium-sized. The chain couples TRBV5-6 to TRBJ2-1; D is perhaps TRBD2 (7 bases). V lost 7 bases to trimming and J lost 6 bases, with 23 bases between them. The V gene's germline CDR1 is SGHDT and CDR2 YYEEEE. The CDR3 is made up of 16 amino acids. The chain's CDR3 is CASSTYQGGGVNEQFF. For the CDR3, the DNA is TGTGCCAGCTCTACCTACCAGGGAGGGGGAGTCAATGAGCAGTTCTTC. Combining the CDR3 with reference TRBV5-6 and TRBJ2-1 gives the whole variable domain DAGVTQSPTHLIKTRGQQVTLRCSPKSGHDTVSWYQQALGQGPQFIFQYYEEEERQRGNFPDRFSGHQFPNYSSELNVNALLLGDSALYLCASSTYQGGGVNEQFFGPGTRLTVL.

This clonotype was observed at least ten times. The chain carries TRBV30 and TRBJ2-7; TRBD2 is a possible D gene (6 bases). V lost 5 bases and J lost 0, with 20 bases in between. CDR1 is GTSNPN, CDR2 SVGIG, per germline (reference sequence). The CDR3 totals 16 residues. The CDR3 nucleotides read TGTGCCTGGGGGCCAGGGACTTACCATAGCTCCTACGAGCAGTACTTC. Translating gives CAWGPGTYHSSYEQYF.

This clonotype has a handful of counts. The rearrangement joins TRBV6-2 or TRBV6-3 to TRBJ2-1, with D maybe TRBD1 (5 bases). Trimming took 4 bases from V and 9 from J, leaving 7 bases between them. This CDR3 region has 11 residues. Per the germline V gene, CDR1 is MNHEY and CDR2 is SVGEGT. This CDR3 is CASSSGIEQFF. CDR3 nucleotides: TGTGCCAGCAGTTCAGGGATTGAGCAGTTCTTC.

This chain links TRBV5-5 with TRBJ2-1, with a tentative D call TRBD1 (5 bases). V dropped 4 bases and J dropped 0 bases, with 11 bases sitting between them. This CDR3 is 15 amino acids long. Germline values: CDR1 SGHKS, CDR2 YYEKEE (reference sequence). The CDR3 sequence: CASSQTESSYNEQFF. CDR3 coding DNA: TGTGCCAGCAGCCAGACAGAGAGCTCCTACAATGAGCAGTTCTTC.

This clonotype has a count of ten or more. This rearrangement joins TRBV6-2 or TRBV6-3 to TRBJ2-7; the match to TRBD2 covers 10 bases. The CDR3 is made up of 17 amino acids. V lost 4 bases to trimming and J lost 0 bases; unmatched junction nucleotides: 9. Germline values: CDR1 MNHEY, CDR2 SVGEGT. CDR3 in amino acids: CASSSRPGLATSYEQYF. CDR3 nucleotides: TGTGCCAGCAGTTCTCGACCGGGACTAGCGACCTCCTACGAGCAGTACTTC.

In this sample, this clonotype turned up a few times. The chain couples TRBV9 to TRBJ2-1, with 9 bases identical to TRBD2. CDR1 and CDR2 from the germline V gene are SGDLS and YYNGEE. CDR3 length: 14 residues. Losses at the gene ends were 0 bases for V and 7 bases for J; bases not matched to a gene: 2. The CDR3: CASSVGSGSNEQFF. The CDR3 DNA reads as TGTGCCAGCAGCGTAGGTAGCGGGAGTAATGAGCAGTTCTTC.

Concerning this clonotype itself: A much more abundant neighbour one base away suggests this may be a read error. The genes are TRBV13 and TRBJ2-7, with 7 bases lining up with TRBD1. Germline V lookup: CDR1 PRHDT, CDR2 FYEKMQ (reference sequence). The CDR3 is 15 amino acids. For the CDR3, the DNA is TGTGCCAGCAGCTTAGCAGTGACAGGGCTCTACGAGCAGTGCTTC. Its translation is CASSLAVTGLYEQCF.

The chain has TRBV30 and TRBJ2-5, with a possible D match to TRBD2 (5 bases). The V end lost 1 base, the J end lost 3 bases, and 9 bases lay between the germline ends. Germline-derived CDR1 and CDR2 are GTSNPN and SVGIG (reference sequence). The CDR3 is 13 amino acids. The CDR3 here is CAWSATRKETQYF. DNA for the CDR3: TGTGCCTGGAGTGCCACTAGGAAAGAGACCCAGTACTTC.